Presented here are 23 T cell receptor beta chains from one specimen sequenced in a study of blood T cells in healthy people across ages. For the second PCR, which ran for about 7 to 11 cycles, a sample-barcoded 5' primer and a J-beta primer mix were used. TCRdb re-derived calls from the 5' RACE reads in MiXCR, one entry per CDR3 protein. The sample comprises over 700,000 distinct CDR3 sequences, around a quarter of which are singletons, and roughly a tenth rests with the top ten. These data also formed part of another study, on T cells of mothers and their children.

Sequenced input: blood. All receptors derive from a boy aged 5 to 17 in good health.

This clonotype was recorded a few times. The rearrangement uses TRBV12-3 or TRBV12-4 and TRBJ1-3; 7 bases agree with TRBD1. Trimming cost V 5 bases and J 0 bases; bases outside gene matches: 4. The CDR3 contains 15 residues. Here the CDR3 reads CASSLGQVSGNTIYF. Here the CDR3 DNA reads TGTGCCAGCAGTCTCGGACAGGTCTCTGGAAACACCATATATTTT.

The gene calls are TRBV5-1 and TRBJ1-2, with D maybe TRBD1 (5 bases). V lost 4 bases, J lost 3 bases, and 10 bases lay in between. The CDR3 covers 13 residues. The germline V gene has CDR1 SGHRS and CDR2 YFSETQ. CDR3 in amino acids: CASSATGHYGYTF. As DNA, the CDR3 is TGCGCCAGCAGCGCTACAGGACACTATGGCTACACCTTC. Variable domain in full (rest from reference TRBV5-1 and TRBJ1-2): KAGVTQTPRYLIKTRGQQVTLSCSPISGHRSVSWYQQTPGQGLQFLFEYFSETQRNKGNFPGRFSGRQFSNSRSEMNVSTLELGDSALYLCASSATGHYGYTFGSGTRLTVV.

A few counts support this clonotype. The chain joins TRBV4-1 to TRBJ2-7; 10 nucleotides agree with TRBD2. Losses at the gene ends were 1 base for V and 5 bases for J; bases not matched to a gene: 8. Germline assignment: CDR1 MGHRA and CDR2 YSYEKL. The CDR3 spans 16 residues. CDR3 region: CASSQASGSTAHEQYF. In nucleotides, the CDR3 is TGCGCCAGCAGCCAAGCTAGCGGGAGTACGGCCCACGAGCAGTACTTC.

This clonotype showed up just a few times. This chain links TRBV20-1 with TRBJ2-5; weak D call: TRBD1 (8 bases). V was trimmed by 3 bases and J by 3 bases, leaving 11 bases between them. The CDR3 consists of 13 residues. Germline V gives CDR1 DFQATT, CDR2 SNEGSKA (reference sequence). CDR3 amino acids: CSASTGGEETQYF. CDR3 DNA sequence: TGCAGTGCTAGTACAGGGGGGGAAGAGACCCAGTACTTC.

The rearrangement joins TRBV6-2 or TRBV6-3 to TRBJ2-7, with D unclear. The CDR3 is 13 residues long. Trimming took 11 bases from V and 0 from J, leaving 14 bases between them. Germline CDR1 MNHEY, CDR2 SVGEGT. The CDR3 DNA is TGTGCCCGAATTAGAATCGACTCCTACGAGCAGTACTTC. Residues: CARIRIDSYEQYF.

The rearrangement uses TRBV7-9 and TRBJ1-2; D remains ambiguous. Trimming removed 5 bases from V and 0 bases from J, with 19 bases in between. The CDR3 contains 17 residues. Germline-derived CDR1 and CDR2 are SEHNR and FQNEAQ (reference sequence). For the CDR3, the DNA is TGTGCCAGCAGCCCCCAGGCAGACCTTTTAGCTAACTATGGCTACACCTTC. Translating gives CASSPQADLLANYGYTF. The entire variable domain, with the rest obtained from reference TRBV7-9 and TRBJ1-2, is as follows: DTGVSQNPRHKITKRGQNVTFRCDPISEHNRLYWYRQTLGQGPEFLTYFQNEAQLEKSRLLSDRFSAERPKGSFSTLEIQRTEQGDSAMYLCASSPQADLLANYGYTFGSGTRLTVV.

This clonotype came up a few times. CDR3 loop: CASSLDRPEQYF. The CDR3 DNA follows: TGTGCCAGCAGCTTAGATAGACCCGAGCAGTACTTC. The chain has TRBV7-2 and TRBJ2-7; D remains unclear. The CDR3 runs 12 residues. The V gene lost 1 base and the J gene lost 6 bases, with 7 bases spanning the gap. Germline CDR1 and CDR2: SGHTA and FQGNSA.

Concerning this clonotype: A junction boundary mismatches the germline segment, possibly from a read error. V is TRBV7-9 and J is TRBJ1-1; TRBD1 matches at 10 bases. The length of the CDR3 is 15 residues. The germline V gene has CDR1 SEHNR and CDR2 FQNEAQ (reference sequence). CDR3 in amino acids: CAGSLDRGTGTEAFF. The DNA for the CDR3 is TGTGCCGGCAGCTTGGACAGGGGGACGGGCACTGAAGCTTTCTTT.

This sequence joins TRBV12-3 or TRBV12-4 and TRBJ2-7; D gene uncertain. The ends were cut back, 4 bases at V and 6 bases at J, with 7 bases in the middle. There are 11 residues in the CDR3. CDR3 sequence (DNA): TGTGCCAGCAGTTCCACCCGCGAGCAGTACTTC. Encoded protein: CASSSTREQYF.

This chain links TRBV25-1 with TRBJ2-5; no firm D call. This CDR3 has 16 residues. With 2 bases removed from V and 3 bases from J, the gap between germline ends came to 16 bases. The germline V gene has CDR1 MGHDK and CDR2 SYGVNS. The CDR3 region has the DNA TGTGCCAGCAGTGAACTGTGGATGGATAGGGAAGAGACCCAGTACTTC. Its protein is CASSELWMDREETQYF.

The J gene is TRBJ2-2, the V gene TRBV27; D is ambiguous. CDR1 MNHEY and CDR2 SMNVEV come from the germline V gene (reference sequence). V was clipped by 6 bases and J by 6 bases, with 11 bases between them. The CDR3 runs to 13 residues. This CDR3 is CASSDLLAGELFF. In DNA form, the CDR3 reads TGTGCCAGCAGCGACTTATTAGCCGGGGAGCTGTTTTTT.

This clonotype was detected a few times. This sequence joins TRBV27 and TRBJ2-1, with TRBD2 matching 9 bases. CDR1 and CDR2 (germline): MNHEY, SMNVEV (reference sequence). This CDR3 region has 17 residues. V lost 5 bases and J lost 0; bases outside the gene matches: 8. The CDR3, as DNA: TGTGCCAGCAGTACCCCTTTTAGCGGGAGCTCCTACAATGAGCAGTTCTTC. This codes for CASSTPFSGSSYNEQFF.

A remark on this clonotype: Germline and junction disagree at one end, which may indicate a read error. The genes are TRBV6-1 and TRBJ2-1; 14 bases map to TRBD2. Germline V gives CDR1 MNHNS, CDR2 SASEGT. The CDR3 sequence is 15 residues long. The CDR3: CASRPFWTSGRTMIF. CDR3 nucleotide sequence: TGTGCCAGCAGGCCCTTTTGGACTAGCGGGAGGACCATGATCTTC.

This clonotype was detected once. This chain uses TRBV6-2 or TRBV6-3 with TRBJ2-1, with 7 nucleotides matching TRBD1. With V trimmed by 8 bases and J by 1 base, 8 bases remained unmatched. The CDR3 has 15 residues. CDR1 and CDR2 from the germline V gene are MNHEY and SVGEGT. The CDR3 coding sequence is TGTGCCAGCGCAAAGGGGGCGCCATCCTACAATGAGCAGTTCTTC. Encoded protein: CASAKGAPSYNEQFF.

This sequence joins TRBV3-1 and TRBJ2-6; no clear D. CDR1 and CDR2 (germline): LGHDT, YNNKEL (reference sequence). This CDR3 spans 16 amino acids. Trimming removed 1 base from V and 4 bases from J, with 11 bases in between. The CDR3 DNA follows: TGTGCCAGCAGCCAAGTGGCCTCCCCCGGGGCCAACGTCCTGACTTTC. Its protein is CASSQVASPGANVLTF.

A few counts support this clonotype. The chain joins TRBV27 to TRBJ2-5, with D unclear. TRBJ2-7 explains the end of the DNA better; the J call may be wrong. Germline CDR1 and CDR2: MNHEY and SMNVEV (reference sequence). This CDR3 has 13 amino acids. The DNA for the CDR3 is TGTGCCAGCAGTTTGTACCGCTCCTACGAGCAGTACTTC. Its translation is CASSLYRSYEQYF.

V and J are TRBV5-1 and TRBJ2-5; 9 nucleotides match TRBD1. The CDR3 extends over 14 amino acids. The V segment lost 3 bases and the J segment 5 bases; nucleotides outside the gene matches: 5. Per the germline V gene, CDR1 is SGHRS and CDR2 is YFSETQ. The CDR3, as DNA: TGCGCCAGCAGCTGGGGGACAGGGATGGAGACCCAGTACTTC. It is translated as CASSWGTGMETQYF.

The V and J genes are TRBV29-1 and TRBJ2-3; tentative D call: TRBD2 (6 bases). Germline lookup yields CDR1 SQVTM and CDR2 ANQGSEA. V was trimmed by 7 bases and J by 2 bases, leaving 13 bases between them. This CDR3 has 13 residues. The DNA for the CDR3 is TGCAGCGCCTGTCGGGAGTTCACAGATACGCAGTATTTT. This encodes CSACREFTDTQYF.

The table lists this clonotype with a few counts. The chain combines TRBV7-9 with TRBJ2-7, with a weak D call TRBD2 (5 bases). Per the germline V gene, CDR1 is SEHNR and CDR2 is FQNEAQ (reference sequence). The V end was cut by 4 bases, the J end by 3 bases, with 7 bases between. CDR3 length equals 12 residues. This chain's CDR3 is CASSSDFYEQYF. The CDR3 DNA is TGTGCCAGCAGCTCGGACTTCTACGAGCAGTACTTC.

This clonotype was counted between two and nine times. The chain has TRBV7-3 and TRBJ2-7; D is unclear. Trimming cost V 2 bases and J 6 bases, with 8 bases left between them. Germline loops: CDR1 SGHTA, CDR2 FQGTGA. The CDR3 sequence is 12 residues long. This CDR3 reads CASSLSVIEQYF. DNA of the CDR3: TGTGCCAGCAGCTTATCCGTAATCGAGCAGTACTTC.

The genes are TRBV7-2 and TRBJ2-7, with D perhaps TRBD1 or TRBD2 (6 bases each). V lost 1 base, J lost 6 bases, and 13 bases lay in between. This CDR3 has 14 amino acids. The V gene's germline CDR1 is SGHTA and CDR2 FQGNSA. For the CDR3, the DNA is TGTGCCAGCAGCTTAGAGGGGGGCCTGTTCGAGCAGTACTTC. It translates to CASSLEGGLFEQYF.

The V gene is TRBV12-3 or TRBV12-4, the J gene TRBJ2-6; D may be TRBD1 or TRBD2 (5 bases each). V shed 3 bases and J shed 0 bases, with 9 bases lying between them. This CDR3 has 16 amino acids. In DNA, the CDR3 is TGTGCCAGCAGTTTGGGACGTACCTCTGGGGCCAACGTCCTGACTTTC. This encodes CASSLGRTSGANVLTF.

V and J are TRBV18 and TRBJ2-7; D perhaps matches TRBD1 (6 bases). V was shortened by 1 base and J by 0 bases, with 13 bases between the two germline ends. CDR1 and CDR2 (germline): KGHSH, LQKENI. The CDR3 covers 16 residues. The DNA for the CDR3 is TGTGCCAGCTCACCACTTCCCGCGGACAGCTCCTACGAGCAGTACTTC. Its translation: CASSPLPADSSYEQYF.